One and the same sample provided the 30 T cell receptor beta chains below, sequenced in a study of blood T cell repertoires in COVID-19. Produced via immunoSEQ multiplex PCR; TCRdb's table is partial and in-frame only. The sample lists approximately 120,000 clones; 85% were seen once. Specimen: peripheral blood. The receptors here all came from a woman aged 80 or over with acute or convalescent COVID-19.

The CDR3 is CASSSETGSGYGYTF. For the CDR3, the DNA is TGTGCCAGCTCATCGGAGACAGGGTCCGGCTATGGCTACACCTTC. V gene TRBV18 combines with J gene TRBJ1-2; 7 nucleotides agree with TRBD1. Germline values: CDR1 KGHSH, CDR2 LQKENI. The length of the CDR3 is 15 residues. The J segment lost 4 bases and the V segment lost 5 bases, leaving 10 bases of the junction unmatched.

The rearrangement links TRBV3-1 (or the pseudogene TRBV3-2) to TRBJ1-2; weak D call: TRBD1 (5 bases). Trimming pared 4 bases from V and 4 bases from J, leaving 10 bases between. The CDR3 is 13 amino acids. CDR1 and CDR2 from the germline V gene are LGHDT and YNNKEL (reference sequence). DNA for the CDR3: TGTGCCAGCAGCCGGCAGGGCGCCTATGGCTACACCTTC. Amino acids: CASSRQGAYGYTF.

This clone was picked up a small number of times. The gene calls are TRBV4-2 and TRBJ2-6, with D possibly matching TRBD1 (6 bases). The CDR3 length is 13 residues. With 5 bases removed from V and 4 bases from J, the gap between germline ends came to 6 bases. Germline CDR1 reads LGHNA; CDR2 reads YNFKEQ. The CDR3 nucleotides are TGTGCCAGCAGCGGGACAGGGGCCAACGTCCTGACTTTC. Translating gives CASSGTGANVLTF.

The chain has TRBV6-2 or TRBV6-3 and TRBJ2-7; D remains ambiguous. This CDR3 contains 13 residues. Germline values: CDR1 MNHEY, CDR2 SVGEGT. Trimming cost V 0 bases and J 4 bases, with 7 bases left between them. As DNA, the CDR3 is TGTGCCAGCAGTTACTCGCGGAGATACGAGCAGTACTTC. Translation gives CASSYSRRYEQYF.

The chain is built from TRBV19 and TRBJ2-3; 7 positions match TRBD1. With 10 bases clipped from V and 9 bases from J, the junction kept 13 bases outside the gene matches. The CDR3 contains 13 residues. CDR1 LNHDA and CDR2 SQIVND come from the germline V gene (reference sequence). The CDR3 sequence is CATLPGTESTQYF. The CDR3 DNA is TGTGCCACCCTACCCGGGACAGAGTCGACGCAGTATTTT.

With respect to this clone: Other DNA sequences from this sample encode an identical CDR3 as well. The chain joins TRBV24-1 to TRBJ1-5; no reliable D call. This CDR3 region has 12 residues. Germline-derived CDR1 and CDR2 are KGHDR and SFDVKD. Between the trimmed V and J ends, which lost 4 bases and 4 bases, there was a span of 4 bases. CDR3 sequence (DNA): TGTGCCACCAGTGAGCAGAATCAGCCCCAGCATTTT. Translation: CATSEQNQPQHF.

V and J are TRBV29-1 and TRBJ1-5; the D gene is possibly TRBD1 (6 bases). CDR1 is SQVTM and CDR2 is ANQGSEA in the germline V gene. V was trimmed by 4 bases and J by 0 bases, leaving 13 bases between them. This CDR3 is 15 amino acids long. CDR3 sequence reads: CSVGFGQNSNQPQHF. For the CDR3, the DNA is TGCAGCGTTGGCTTCGGACAGAATAGCAATCAGCCCCAGCATTTT.

This clone was counted once. The chain combines TRBV4-1 with TRBJ1-2; D is uncertain. V shed 0 bases and J shed 2 bases, with 10 bases lying between them. The CDR3 loop spans 15 amino acids. Germline CDR1 is MGHRA and CDR2 is YSYEKL. Here the CDR3 reads CASSQDQVPNYGYTF. The CDR3 DNA sequence: TGCGCCAGCAGCCAAGATCAGGTCCCAAACTATGGCTACACCTTC.

This sequence joins TRBV10-3 and TRBJ1-1; maybe TRBD1 (6 bases). This CDR3 spans 13 amino acids. CDR1 and CDR2 from the germline V gene are ENHRY and SYGVKD. With 7 bases removed from V and 4 bases from J, the gap between germline ends came to 13 bases. CDR3 in DNA: TGTGCCATCAACCAGGGGCCTGGCACTGAAGCTTTCTTT. It specifies CAINQGPGTEAFF.

The rearrangement uses TRBV5-1 and TRBJ1-2; no reliable D call. The CDR3 spans 15 residues. V lost 1 base and J 1 base, leaving 11 bases between the germline ends. Germline V gene lookup returns CDR1 SGHRS and CDR2 YFSETQ. The CDR3: CASSLTATNNYGYTF. The CDR3 DNA sequence: TGCGCCAGCAGCTTGACCGCCACTAATAACTATGGCTACACCTTC. The full variable domain, its missing parts supplied by reference TRBV5-1 and TRBJ1-2, is KAGVTQTPRYLIKTRGQQVTLSCSPISGHRSVSWYQQTPGQGLQFLFEYFSETQRNKGNFPGRFSGRQFSNSRSEMNVSTLELGDSALYLCASSLTATNNYGYTFGSGTRLTVV.

The J gene is TRBJ2-1, the V gene TRBV4-2; D gene uncertain. In germline, CDR1 is LGHNA, CDR2 YNFKEQ. The CDR3 consists of 13 residues. Trimming left V 4 bases short and J 8 bases short, with 12 bases between. CDR3 nucleotide sequence: TGTGCCAGCAGCCCCTCCGTAGCCGATGAGCAGTTCTTC. Protein product: CASSPSVADEQFF.

This sequence joins TRBV4-2 and TRBJ1-2; perhaps TRBD1 as D (6 bases). The CDR3 extends over 15 amino acids. V was clipped by 0 bases and J by 5 bases, with 13 bases between them. The V gene's germline CDR1 is LGHNA and CDR2 YNFKEQ. The CDR3, as DNA: TGTGCCAGCAGCCAAGAGAAGGGGGTTGCTTATGGCTACACCTTC. Translated: CASSQEKGVAYGYTF.

In regard to this clone: Other nucleotide sequences in the sample specify the same CDR3. V usage is TRBV5-1 and J usage is TRBJ2-3, with D possibly being TRBD2 (5 bases). The CDR3 runs to 14 residues. The V end lost 4 bases, the J end lost 4 bases, and 13 bases lay between the germline ends. The V gene's germline CDR1 is SGHRS and CDR2 YFSETQ. Here the CDR3 DNA reads TGCGCCAGCAGCCTGGCCCCGGGGTCAGATACGCAGTATTTT. It codes for CASSLAPGSDTQYF.

This rearrangement joins TRBV7-9 to TRBJ1-1; possible D gene TRBD1, 6 bases. The CDR3 contains 13 residues. The germline V and J ends were trimmed by 4 bases and 4 bases, with 10 bases remaining between them. Per germline, CDR1 SEHNR and CDR2 FQNEAQ (reference sequence). DNA for the CDR3: TGTGCCAGCAGCTCCACAGGGCCCACTGAAGCTTTCTTT. It specifies CASSSTGPTEAFF.

This clone was seen only once. V is TRBV19 and J is TRBJ2-2; perhaps TRBD1 as D (6 bases). CDR1 and CDR2 (germline): LNHDA, SQIVND (reference sequence). CDR3 length: 16 amino acids. V lost 7 bases, J lost 4 bases, and 19 bases lay in between. CDR3 amino acids: CASTDRADRGTGELFF. The CDR3 nucleotides are TGTGCCAGTACCGATAGGGCGGACAGAGGCACCGGGGAGCTGTTTTTT. Full variable domain (outside the CDR3, taken from reference TRBV19 and TRBJ2-2): DGGITQSPKYLFRKEGQNVTLSCEQNLNHDAMYWYRQDPGQGLRLIYYSQIVNDFQKGDIAEGYSVSREKKESFPLTVTSAQKNPTAFYLCASTDRADRGTGELFFGEGSRLTVL.

This chain joins TRBV19 and TRBJ1-2, with a possible D match to TRBD1 (6 bases). The CDR3 has 13 residues. V lost 7 bases to trimming and J lost 0 bases, with 9 bases between them. Germline V CDR1 and CDR2: LNHDA, SQIVND (reference sequence). The CDR3 nucleotides read TGTGCCAGTATGCGGACAGCTAACTATGGCTACACCTTC. Translated: CASMRTANYGYTF.

CDR3 coding DNA: TGTGCCAGCAGCCAAGGGGGGGACATTCAGTACTTC. Translation gives CASSQGGDIQYF. The rearrangement joins TRBV4-2 to TRBJ2-4; D may be TRBD2 (6 bases). The germline V gene encodes CDR1 LGHNA and CDR2 YNFKEQ. Trimming shortened V by 1 base and J by 8 bases, and 6 bases separated the two germline ends. There are 12 residues in the CDR3.

V usage is TRBV6-4 and J usage is TRBJ2-7, with 11 nucleotides matching TRBD2. This CDR3 spans 17 amino acids. Trimming removed 2 bases from V and 1 base from J; junction bases left unmatched: 7. The germline V gene encodes CDR1 MRHNA and CDR2 SNTAGT. In nucleotides, the CDR3 is TGTGCCAGCAGTGACCCGTCGACTAGCGGGGAATCCTACGAGCAGTACGTC. Protein sequence: CASSDPSTSGESYEQYV.

This clone occurred once. The chain links TRBV7-8 to TRBJ1-5, with D possibly being TRBD1 (6 bases). V was pared by 5 bases and J by 4 bases, with 9 bases between. The CDR3 has 13 amino acids. CDR1 and CDR2 (germline): SGHVS, FQNEAQ. In nucleotides, the CDR3 is TGTGCCAGCAGCGCAACAGGGAATCAGCCCCAGCATTTT. Protein product: CASSATGNQPQHF.

This chain uses TRBV6-1 with TRBJ1-1; no clear D. Trimming shortened V by 2 bases and J by 2 bases, and 9 bases separated the two germline ends. Germline CDR1 and CDR2: MNHNS and SASEGT. The CDR3 extends over 14 amino acids. The CDR3 loop reads CASSESTANTEAFF. CDR3 sequence (DNA): TGTGCCAGCAGTGAATCCACAGCAAACACTGAAGCTTTCTTT.

The chain couples TRBV6-6 to TRBJ2-1; no reliable D call. Germline-derived CDR1 and CDR2 are MNHNY and SVGAGI (reference sequence). The CDR3 runs 14 residues. Trimming left V 2 bases short and J 3 bases short, with 8 bases between. The CDR3 nucleotides read TGTGCCAGCAGTTACCGGGTTCGCTACAATGAGCAGTTCTTC. Residues: CASSYRVRYNEQFF.

This sequence joins TRBV5-6 and TRBJ1-1; 7 bases map to TRBD1. CDR3 length: 16 residues. Losses at the gene ends were 2 bases for V and 0 bases for J; bases not matched to a gene: 7. Germline V CDR1 and CDR2: SGHDT, YYEEEE. The CDR3, as DNA: TGTGCCAGCAGCTTCCGACAGGGCCTCATGAACACTGAAGCTTTCTTT. Translated, it gives CASSFRQGLMNTEAFF.

This chain links TRBV13 with TRBJ2-1; TRBD2 aligns across 8 bases. Germline V gene sequence: CDR1 PRHDT, CDR2 FYEKMQ (reference sequence). The length of the CDR3 is 19 residues. J lost 0 bases, V lost 4 bases, and 14 bases had no gene match. The CDR3 nucleotides are TGTGCCAGCAGCTCCCGTTTCGGGAGCGGGGGTCGCTCCTACAATGAGCAGTTCTTC. The encoded protein is CASSSRFGSGGRSYNEQFF. The variable domain in full, with the rest retrieved from reference TRBV13 and TRBJ2-1, is AAGVIQSPRHLIKEKRETATLKCYPIPRHDTVYWYQQGPGQDPQFLISFYEKMQSDKGSIPDRFSAQQFSDYHSELNMSSLELGDSALYFCASSSRFGSGGRSYNEQFFGPGTRLTVL.

V and J are TRBV11-1 and TRBJ1-1, with a tentative D call TRBD1 (5 bases). This CDR3 is built from 13 residues. Trimming took 6 bases from V and 4 from J, leaving 12 bases between them. Germline values: CDR1 SGHAT, CDR2 FQDESV (reference sequence). The CDR3 spells CASSIGARTEAFF. The CDR3 DNA sequence: TGTGCCAGCAGTATAGGGGCTCGCACTGAAGCTTTCTTT.

This sequence joins TRBV3-1 (or the pseudogene TRBV3-2) and TRBJ2-5; tentatively, D is TRBD1 (5 bases). Between the trimmed V and J ends, which lost 4 bases and 5 bases, there was a span of 14 bases. In germline, CDR1 is LGHDT, CDR2 YNNKEL (reference sequence). The CDR3 is 14 amino acids. The CDR3 DNA reads TGTGCCAGCAGCCGACAGTGGGGTGGGGAGACCCAGTACTTC. This codes for CASSRQWGGETQYF.

This chain joins TRBV6-6 and TRBJ1-2; 7 positions agree with TRBD1. The ends lost 6 bases at V and 1 base at J; junction bases unmatched: 5. Germline V gives CDR1 MNHNY, CDR2 SVGAGI (reference sequence). This CDR3 has 14 residues. Here the CDR3 DNA reads TGTGCCAGCAGCCCGGACAGGTATAACTATGGCTACACCTTC. Its protein product is CASSPDRYNYGYTF.

This clone showed up just a few times. The V and J genes are TRBV5-1 and TRBJ1-5; TRBD1 might be the D (5 bases). Trimming took off 4 bases at V and 0 bases at J, with 11 bases between the two ends. The CDR3 runs to 15 residues. The germline V gene has CDR1 SGHRS and CDR2 YFSETQ. CDR3 region: CASSPGLVSNQPQHF. The CDR3 coding sequence is TGCGCCAGCAGCCCGGGACTGGTTAGCAATCAGCCCCAGCATTTT.

In nucleotides, the CDR3 is TGTGCCAGCATGTTGACAGGGAGCACAGATACGCAGTATTTT. Its translation is CASMLTGSTDTQYF. The chain couples TRBV2 to TRBJ2-3; the match to TRBD1 covers 7 bases. With 7 bases clipped from V and 0 bases from J, the junction kept 4 bases outside the gene matches. CDR1 is SNHLY and CDR2 is FYNNEI in the germline V gene. This CDR3 has 14 residues.

This chain uses TRBV5-1 with TRBJ2-7, with a possible D match to TRBD2 (6 bases). Germline CDR1 reads SGHRS; CDR2 reads YFSETQ. The CDR3 has 19 amino acids. Trimming left V 4 bases short and J 4 bases short, with 30 bases between. The CDR3: CASSRDLIGTGRPPYEQYF. DNA for the CDR3: TGCGCCAGCAGCCGGGACCTAATAGGGACTGGGCGGCCCCCATACGAGCAGTACTTC.

The gene calls are TRBV6-5 and TRBJ2-7; 9 bases are shared with TRBD2. This CDR3 has 14 amino acids. Per germline, CDR1 MNHEY and CDR2 SVGAGI. The V gene end was trimmed by 4 bases and the J gene end by 7 bases; junction bases not matched to a gene: 8. CDR3 in DNA: TGTGCCAGCAGTTCCGCTAGCGGGGTCTTGGAGCAGTACTTC. Translated, it gives CASSSASGVLEQYF.